This T cell receptor beta chain stems from a study of a mutant IDH1 vaccine in newly diagnosed glioma. Study-wide background: Beforehand, treatment had been radiotherapy, temozolomide, or both; the majority received both.

Some clones are missing from TCRdb's copy, which holds only in-frame ones; the method was immunoSEQ multiplex PCR. The data contain roughly 52,000 clones, roughly 80% of them singletons. This sample's time point: week 35, safety follow-up. A single vaccine dose contained 300 ug of mutant IDH1 20-mer peptide, and topical imiquimod was used with it. This clone came up a few times. The antigen is not known. Trimming at V came to 7 bases and at J to 5 bases, leaving 2 bases not matched to a gene. There are 11 residues in the CDR3. Germline CDR1 is MNHNY and CDR2 is SVGAGI (reference sequence). This TCR was sampled from a woman between 18 and 29 years old with glioma. Specimen: PBMCs, collected from a glioma patient whose treatment included an IDH1 peptide vaccine. This chain links TRBV6-6 with TRBJ2-7; TRBD1 aligns across 7 bases. Written as DNA, the CDR3 is TGTGCCAGCAACAGGGGCGACGAGCAGTACTTC. It specifies CASNRGDEQYF.